One and the same sample provided the 21 T cell receptor beta chains below, sequenced in a study of spatial heterogeneity in lung cancer. Time point denoted: sample taken at primary tumor resection. Tumor, nontumor lung or frozen PBMC supplied whole RNA, sequenced without sorting. TCRdb reprocessed the 5' RACE reads via MiXCR and lists one record per CDR3 protein. The sample lists around 48,000 distinct CDR3 sequences; roughly 5% were seen once. Specimen: PBMCs, collected at surgery. These receptors all come from a male donor with early-stage non-small cell lung cancer.

This clonotype was picked up many times. This chain joins TRBV4-1 and TRBJ2-7; 8 nucleotides line up with TRBD1. Germline CDR1 MGHRA, CDR2 YSYEKL. The CDR3 is 13 amino acids. The junction had 2 bases not matched to a gene; V was cut back by 4 bases and J by 3 bases. CDR3: CASSRGQDYEQYF. CDR3 nucleotide sequence: TGCGCCAGCAGCCGGGGACAGGACTACGAGCAGTACTTC.

This clonotype was seen at least ten times. The chain couples TRBV15 to TRBJ2-3, with 13 bases aligning to TRBD2. Per germline, CDR1 LNHNV and CDR2 YYDKDF (reference sequence). This CDR3 contains 19 residues. V shed 3 bases and J 0 bases; nucleotides not matched to a gene: 9. CDR3 in DNA: TGTGCCACCAGCAGGGGACTAGCGGGATGGAGCTCTAGCACAGATACGCAGTATTTT. This encodes CATSRGLAGWSSSTDTQYF.

This clonotype was counted ten times or more. The chain links TRBV27 to TRBJ2-7, with D perhaps matching TRBD1 (6 bases). V lost 6 bases and J 2 bases, leaving 17 bases between the germline ends. The CDR3 totals 15 residues. Germline assignment: CDR1 MNHEY and CDR2 SMNVEV (reference sequence). CDR3 in DNA: TGTGCCAGCAGAGCCTACAGGGCCGGTCCCTACGAGCAGTACTTC. This gives the protein CASRAYRAGPYEQYF.

This clonotype was observed many times. This chain connects TRBV20-1 to TRBJ2-5; a possible D gene is TRBD2 (6 bases). Germline values: CDR1 DFQATT, CDR2 SNEGSKA (reference sequence). This CDR3 contains 14 residues. The V end lost 3 bases, the J end lost 6 bases, and 17 bases lay between the germline ends. The CDR3 coding sequence is TGCAGTGCTAGGGTGGGACGGGAGTGGAAGACCCAGTACTTC. Its translation is CSARVGREWKTQYF.

There are many counts of this clonotype. The rearrangement links TRBV3-1 to TRBJ2-2; unclear D gene. The CDR3 runs 13 residues. Germline V gives CDR1 LGHDT, CDR2 YNNKEL (reference sequence). Trimming removed 2 bases from V and 3 bases from J, with 4 bases in between. The CDR3 DNA follows: TGTGCCAGCAGCCAAACGGACACCGGGGAGCTGTTTTTT. Protein product: CASSQTDTGELFF. The whole variable domain, remainder taken from reference TRBV3-1 and TRBJ2-2, is DTAVSQTPKYLVTQMGNDKSIKCEQNLGHDTMYWYKQDSKKFLKIMFSYNNKELIINETVPNRFSPKSPDKAHLNLHINSLELGDSAVYFCASSQTDTGELFFGEGSRLTVL.

This clonotype was seen repeatedly, ten times or more. This sequence joins TRBV5-1 and TRBJ2-5, with 9 bases aligning to TRBD2. The CDR3 has 15 residues. From germline, CDR1 is SGHRS and CDR2 YFSETQ. V gave up 0 bases and J gave up 3 bases; unmatched junction bases: 3. The CDR3 DNA is TGCGCCAGCAGCTTGGCCAGACTAGCGGAAGAGACCCAGTACTTC. Protein sequence: CASSLARLAEETQYF.

As regards this clonotype: Since a much larger clone is just one base distant, this may be a read error. V and J are TRBV7-6 and TRBJ2-3; D might be TRBD2 (7 bases). The CDR3 contains 15 residues. CDR1 and CDR2 from the germline V gene are SGHVS and FNYEAQ. DNA of the CDR3: TGTGCCAGCAGCCCCGAGGGGGGGCTCACAGATACGCAGGATTTT. It encodes CASSPEGGLTDTQDF.

The V gene is TRBV3-1, the J gene TRBJ2-5, with no clear D. CDR3 length: 15 residues. Trimming left V 2 bases short and J 5 bases short, with 15 bases between. CDR1 is LGHDT, CDR2 YNNKEL, per germline (reference sequence). The DNA for the CDR3 is TGTGCCAGCAGCCAAAACTTGGACCCCTCCGAGACCCAGTACTTC. It yields the protein CASSQNLDPSETQYF.

This clonotype occurred many times. V and J are TRBV7-9 and TRBJ1-1, with D maybe TRBD1 (5 bases). CDR3 length: 14 amino acids. The V and J ends lost 1 base and 2 bases respectively, with 8 bases between them. CDR1 is SEHNR and CDR2 is FQNEAQ in the germline V gene (reference sequence). The CDR3 here is CASSLGQTNTEAFF. Here the CDR3 DNA reads TGTGCCAGCAGCTTAGGACAGACCAACACTGAAGCTTTCTTT.

This clonotype appeared many times. V and J are TRBV7-6 and TRBJ2-3; TRBD2 aligns across 14 bases. The V segment lost 5 bases and the J segment 5 bases; nucleotides outside the gene matches: 12. This CDR3 is 18 amino acids long. Germline V lookup: CDR1 SGHVS, CDR2 FNYEAQ. The CDR3 nucleotides are TGTGCCAGCAGCCCGACTAGCGGGAGGGCCCTCAGTATAGATACGCAGTATTTT. This codes for CASSPTSGRALSIDTQYF.

This clonotype was observed many times. The chain uses TRBV12-3 or TRBV12-4 and TRBJ2-1; TRBD1 matches at 10 bases. This CDR3 spans 15 amino acids. V shed 5 bases, J shed 3 bases, and the junction held 4 bases outside the gene matches. The CDR3 nucleotides read TGTGCCAGCAGTCCCGGGACAGGGGACTACAATGAGCAGTTCTTC. Translated: CASSPGTGDYNEQFF.

This clonotype came up many times. This rearrangement joins TRBV24-1 to TRBJ2-2; D perhaps matches TRBD2 (6 bases). This CDR3 has 14 residues. CDR1 and CDR2 from the germline V gene are KGHDR and SFDVKD. Trimming left V 6 bases short and J 0 bases short, with 7 bases between. The CDR3 DNA follows: TGTGCCACCAGTAGGGAGGCGAACACCGGGGAGCTGTTTTTT. It codes for CATSREANTGELFF.

This clonotype came up many times. The V gene is TRBV2, the J gene TRBJ1-3; TRBD1 matches at 7 bases. Looked up from germline, CDR1 is SNHLY and CDR2 is FYNNEI. CDR3 length: 17 residues. The V gene end was trimmed by 5 bases and the J gene end by 4 bases; junction bases not matched to a gene: 14. CDR3 sequence: CASSISTGSFTGNTIYF. CDR3 nucleotide sequence: TGTGCCAGCAGTATATCGACAGGGTCGTTTACCGGAAACACCATATATTTT.

This clonotype was seen repeatedly, ten times or more. V and J are TRBV7-9 and TRBJ2-1; D perhaps matches TRBD1 (6 bases). Germline values: CDR1 SEHNR, CDR2 FQNEAQ (reference sequence). The V end was cut by 5 bases, the J end by 10 bases, with 15 bases between. This CDR3 region has 13 residues. CDR3 in amino acids: CASSPPGGREQFF. CDR3 bases: TGTGCCAGCAGCCCCCCTGGGGGCAGAGAGCAGTTCTTC. The entire variable domain, with the rest obtained from reference TRBV7-9 and TRBJ2-1, is as follows: DTGVSQNPRHKITKRGQNVTFRCDPISEHNRLYWYRQTLGQGPEFLTYFQNEAQLEKSRLLSDRFSAERPKGSFSTLEIQRTEQGDSAMYLCASSPPGGREQFFGPGTRLTVL.

There are many counts of this clonotype. In DNA form, the CDR3 reads TGCAGTGCTCGAACCAGGGGGAAGGATCAGCCCCAGCATTTT. It codes for CSARTRGKDQPQHF. The chain links TRBV20-1 to TRBJ1-5; 7 nucleotides match TRBD1. CDR1 and CDR2 from the germline V gene are DFQATT and SNEGSKA (reference sequence). V was pared by 5 bases and J by 5 bases, with 9 bases of the junction left unmatched. The CDR3 loop spans 14 amino acids.

This clonotype appeared many times. The V gene is TRBV20-1, the J gene TRBJ1-5, with D possibly matching TRBD1 (5 bases). The CDR3 extends over 14 amino acids. CDR1 is DFQATT and CDR2 is SNEGSKA in the germline V gene (reference sequence). The germline V and J ends were trimmed by 5 bases and 0 bases, with 11 bases remaining between them. The CDR3 here is CSASRGYSNQPQHF. The CDR3 nucleotides read TGCAGTGCTTCCCGGGGCTATAGCAATCAGCCCCAGCATTTT.

This sequence joins TRBV27 and TRBJ1-1; TRBD1 agrees at 8 bases. CDR1 and CDR2 from the germline V gene are MNHEY and SMNVEV (reference sequence). Trimming took 8 bases from V and 5 from J; bases not matched to a gene: 7. There are 13 residues in the CDR3. The DNA for the CDR3 is TGTGCCAGCTGGAGAACAGGGGGTACTGAAGCTTTCTTT. Its protein is CASWRTGGTEAFF.

This clonotype was seen ten or more times. The chain is built from TRBV20-1 and TRBJ2-5; TRBD1 matches 8 bases. Germline V gene lookup returns CDR1 DFQATT and CDR2 SNEGSKA (reference sequence). The trim removed 3 bases at V and 2 bases at J, leaving 8 bases unmatched. The CDR3 has 15 residues. This CDR3 is CSASLDRAIQETQYF. The DNA of the CDR3 is TGCAGTGCTAGTCTGGACAGGGCGATTCAAGAGACCCAGTACTTC.

This clonotype has a count of ten or more. V and J are TRBV29-1 and TRBJ2-7; D is perhaps TRBD1 (5 bases). Germline loops: CDR1 SQVTM, CDR2 ANQGSEA. V shed 8 bases and J shed 4 bases, with 12 bases lying between them. CDR3 length equals 11 residues. The CDR3 sequence is CSYSGNYEQYF. The CDR3 coding sequence is TGCAGCTATTCAGGGAATTACGAGCAGTACTTC.

This clonotype was picked up many times. The rearrangement links TRBV4-1 to TRBJ2-7; 13 nucleotides match TRBD2. The CDR3 totals 15 residues. In germline, CDR1 is MGHRA, CDR2 YSYEKL. The ends lost 4 bases at V and 2 bases at J; junction bases unmatched: 2. This chain's CDR3 is CASSLGTSGTYEQYF. The CDR3 bases are TGCGCCAGCAGCCTGGGGACTAGCGGGACCTACGAGCAGTACTTC.

The chain uses TRBV6-5 and TRBJ2-7, with D uncertain. Per the germline V gene, CDR1 is MNHEY and CDR2 is SVGAGI. Deletions cut 6 bases from V and 5 bases from J, with 17 bases between. The CDR3 consists of 14 residues. The CDR3 sequence: CASSRQGPRDEQYF. CDR3 nucleotide sequence: TGTGCCAGCAGCCGACAAGGTCCTAGAGACGAGCAGTACTTC.